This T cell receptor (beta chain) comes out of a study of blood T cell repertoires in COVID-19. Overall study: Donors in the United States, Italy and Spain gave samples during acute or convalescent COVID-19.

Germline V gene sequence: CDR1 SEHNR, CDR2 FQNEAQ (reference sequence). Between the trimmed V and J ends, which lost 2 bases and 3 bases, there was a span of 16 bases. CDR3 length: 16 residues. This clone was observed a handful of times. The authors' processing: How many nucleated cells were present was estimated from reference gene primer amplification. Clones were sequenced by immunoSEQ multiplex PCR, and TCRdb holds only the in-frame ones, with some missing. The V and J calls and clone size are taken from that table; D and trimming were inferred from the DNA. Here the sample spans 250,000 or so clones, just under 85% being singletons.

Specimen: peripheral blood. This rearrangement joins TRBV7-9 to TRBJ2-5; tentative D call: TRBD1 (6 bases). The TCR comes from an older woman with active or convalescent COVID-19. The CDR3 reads CASSLWRTAPKETQYF. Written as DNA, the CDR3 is TGTGCCAGCAGCTTATGGAGGACAGCGCCTAAAGAGACCCAGTACTTC.